A selection of T cell receptor beta chains follows, all from one sample in a study of early T cells in non-severe SARS-CoV-2 infection. TCRdb recomputed calls from the 5' RACE reads with MiXCR, one row per CDR3 protein. The repertoire has around 20,000 distinct CDR3 sequences, 4% of them found once; the top ten carry more than 1.4%. Sample: whole blood. The receptors originated from an adult who was a healthcare worker with PCR-confirmed SARS-CoV-2 infection or an uninfected control (not recorded which). The CDR3 runs from the conserved cysteine through the conserved F or W. The D gene is left open where the match is weak. For some rows the clone size is stated as once, few or many, or as a class when expanded; others skip it.

j_call	clone_size	d_call	v_call	cdr3_aa	cdr3_nt
TRBJ2-5	many	-	TRBV6-2/TRBV6-3	CASSYVAVQETQYF	TGTGCCAGCAGTTACGTTGCCGTCCAGGAGACCCAGTACTTC
TRBJ1-2	-	-	TRBV7-9	CASSRDSYGYTF	TGTGCCAGCAGCCGTGACAGCTATGGCTACACCTTC
TRBJ2-7	medium-sized	-	TRBV14	CASSFGGSSYEQYF	TGTGCCAGCAGCTTCGGGGGAAGCTCCTACGAGCAGTACTTC
TRBJ2-5	few	-	TRBV13	CASSLRGGPEETQYF	TGTGCCAGCAGCTTAAGAGGGGGGCCAGAAGAGACCCAGTACTTC
TRBJ2-3	many	TRBD2	TRBV5-6	CASRESGGQDTDTQYF	TGTGCCAGCAGGGAGAGCGGGGGACAAGACACAGATACGCAGTATTTT
TRBJ2-5	many	TRBD2	TRBV12-3/TRBV12-4	CASSLQSGGPQNF	TGTGCCAGCAGTTTACAGAGCGGGGGGCCTCAGAACTTC
TRBJ2-3	many	TRBD2	TRBV30	CAWNVVTSTTDTQYF	TGTGCCTGGAATGTCGTGACTAGCACGACAGATACGCAGTATTTT
TRBJ2-1	many	-	TRBV5-4	CASSSPSGGSYNEQFF	TGTGCCAGCAGCTCCCCCTCCGGGGGATCCTACAATGAGCAGTTCTTC
TRBJ2-7	many	-	TRBV7-2	CASSFGTPAYEQYF	TGTGCCAGCAGCTTCGGGACACCGGCCTACGAGCAGTACTTC
TRBJ2-5	-	-	TRBV4-3	CASSQGQGRQETQYF	TGCGCCAGCAGCCAAGGCCAGGGGCGTCAAGAGACCCAGTACTTC
TRBJ1-6	many	-	TRBV7-2	CASSLSAGTALSPLHF	TGTGCCAGCAGCTTAAGCGCAGGCACGGCCCTTTCACCCCTCCACTTT
TRBJ1-5	many	-	TRBV3-1	CASSQGSNQPQHF	TGTGCCAGCAGCCAAGGTAGCAATCAGCCCCAGCATTTT
TRBJ2-7	-	-	TRBV20-1	CSASADSYEQYF	TGCAGTGCTAGCGCCGACAGCTACGAGCAGTACTTC
TRBJ2-6	-	-	TRBV27	CASRGVSGANVLTF	TGTGCCAGCAGGGGGGTCTCTGGAGCCAACGTCCTGACTTTC
TRBJ2-7	many	TRBD2	TRBV6-2/TRBV6-3	CASSQTSGGYEQYF	TGTGCCAGCAGTCAGACTAGCGGGGGTTACGAGCAGTACTTC
TRBJ2-7	many	-	TRBV15	CATSRGAGEPYEQYF	TGTGCCACCAGCAGAGGGGCCGGGGAGCCCTACGAGCAGTACTTC
TRBJ2-7	many	-	TRBV7-9	CASRPTGQLTSTWEQYF	TGTGCCAGCAGGCCGACGGGGCAATTGACATCTACGTGGGAGCAGTACTTC
TRBJ1-2	many	TRBD1	TRBV29-1	CSVMGDRGHGYTF	TGCAGCGTTATGGGAGACAGGGGGCATGGCTACACCTTC
TRBJ2-2	many	-	TRBV11-3	CASSFRATGELFF	TGTGCCAGCAGCTTTCGGGCGACCGGGGAGCTGTTTTTT
TRBJ2-1	once	TRBD2	TRBV5-1	CASSLGGGSYNEQFF	TGCGCCAGCAGCTTGGGCGGGGGCTCCTACAATGAGCAGTTCTTC
TRBJ2-5	medium-sized	-	TRBV20-1	CSARDLTGRPETQYF	TGCAGTGCTAGAGATCTTACGGGCCGCCCGGAGACCCAGTACTTC
TRBJ1-6	many	TRBD1	TRBV29-1	CSVTGGRNSPLHF	TGCAGCGTCACAGGGGGACGGAATTCACCCCTCCACTTT
TRBJ2-5	many	-	TRBV30	CAWSVRRVGQETQYF	TGTGCCTGGAGTGTACGTAGGGTAGGGCAAGAGACCCAGTACTTC
TRBJ2-7	many	-	TRBV11-2	CASSLDPPYEQYF	TGTGCCAGCAGCTTAGATCCCCCCTACGAGCAGTACTTC
TRBJ1-6	-	-	TRBV4-3	CASSQDLGGYNSPLHF	TGCGCCAGCAGCCAAGATCTGGGGGGGTATAATTCACCCCTCCACTTT
TRBJ2-7	-	-	TRBV5-1	CASSLRSSYEQYF	TGCGCCAGCAGCTTGAGGAGCTCCTACGAGCAGTACTTC
TRBJ2-2	many	-	TRBV6-5	CASSYSGGTGELFF	TGTGCCAGCAGTTACTCGGGCGGCACCGGGGAGCTGTTTTTT
TRBJ2-1	few	TRBD2	TRBV12-3/TRBV12-4	CASSRLAGTLYNEQFF	TGTGCCAGCAGTCGACTAGCGGGGACTCTATACAATGAGCAGTTCTTC
TRBJ2-2	medium-sized	TRBD2	TRBV20-1	CSASGVAGDTGELFF	TGCAGTGCTAGTGGGGTAGCGGGCGACACCGGGGAGCTGTTTTTT
TRBJ1-5	medium-sized	-	TRBV7-6	CASSSTGRFSNQPQHF	TGTGCCAGCAGCTCAACTGGACGGTTTAGCAATCAGCCCCAGCATTTT
TRBJ2-7	many	-	TRBV16	CASSQTETYEQYF	TGTGCCAGCAGCCAGACAGAGACCTACGAGCAGTACTTC
TRBJ1-2	few	-	TRBV5-1	CASSLDEYGYTF	TGCGCCAGCAGCTTGGACGAATATGGCTACACCTTC
TRBJ2-3	-	-	TRBV11-2	CASSVGPPRDTQYF	TGTGCCAGCAGCGTGGGGCCCCCTAGAGATACGCAGTATTTT
TRBJ2-3	many	TRBD1	TRBV20-1	CSARTLETGSGQGVPTDTQYF	TGCAGTGCTAGGACGCTCGAAACGGGAAGCGGACAGGGAGTCCCCACAGATACGCAGTATTTT
TRBJ1-3	few	-	TRBV3-1	CASSGKGTLIGGNTIYF	TGTGCCAGCAGCGGAAAGGGGACTCTTATCGGTGGAAACACCATATATTTT
TRBJ2-5	many	-	TRBV11-2	CASSFRGHGETQYF	TGTGCCAGCAGCTTTCGGGGCCACGGAGAGACCCAGTACTTC
TRBJ1-1	-	TRBD1	TRBV12-3/TRBV12-4	CASGRQGGFVEAFF	TGTGCCAGCGGAAGACAGGGGGGTTTCGTTGAAGCTTTCTTT
TRBJ1-6	many	TRBD1	TRBV6-2/TRBV6-3	CASRITRDRSSYNSPLHF	TGTGCCAGCCGAATCACCCGGGACAGGAGCTCCTATAATTCACCCCTCCACTTT
TRBJ2-7	many	TRBD1	TRBV7-8	CASSYRGTGGYEQYF	TGTGCCAGCAGCTACCGCGGGACAGGGGGCTACGAGCAGTACTTC
TRBJ2-3	-	-	TRBV4-3	CASSGRRDRQYF	TGCGCCAGCTCAGGGAGACGTGATCGACAGTATTTT
TRBJ1-5	many	TRBD1	TRBV18	CASSPSTGEQPQHF	TGTGCCAGCTCACCCTCGACAGGGGAACAGCCCCAGCATTTT
TRBJ2-3	many	-	TRBV28	CASSLVILSGSLSTDTQYF	TGTGCCAGCAGCCTCGTCATCTTGTCAGGGAGCCTAAGCACAGATACGCAGTATTTT
TRBJ1-2	many	-	TRBV30	CAWSHTGIGYTF	TGTGCCTGGAGTCACACAGGGATCGGCTACACCTTC
TRBJ1-5	-	TRBD1	TRBV7-8	CASSFRRDRVEAFSNQPQHF	TGTGCCAGCAGCTTCCGTAGGGACAGGGTAGAAGCCTTTAGCAATCAGCCCCAGCATTTT
TRBJ1-1	medium-sized	TRBD1	TRBV12-3/TRBV12-4	CASRPMTGLAFF	TGTGCCAGCAGACCTATGACAGGGTTGGCTTTCTTT
TRBJ2-6	medium-sized	TRBD1	TRBV19	CASSHESGQNVLTF	TGTGCCAGTTCACATGAGTCGGGACAGAACGTCCTGACTTTC